This T cell receptor beta chain was documented in a study of control samples from healthy donors and cancer patients. Repertoires were generated with immunoSEQ multiplex PCR, while TCRdb's copy carries only in-frame clones and drops some. The table records approximately 89,000 clones, 85% of them present only once. J gave up 5 bases and V 0 bases, and 4 bases lay outside the gene matches. The CDR3 consists of 16 residues. Germline V CDR1 and CDR2: MGHRA, YSYEKL. This TCR derives from a woman aged 40 to 55 in good health. This chain connects TRBV4-1 to TRBJ1-6; 7 bases are shared with TRBD1. What was sequenced was blood. DNA for the CDR3: TGCGCCAGCAGCCAAGATGGGACAGTAAATAATTCACCCCTCCACTTT. As protein: CASSQDGTVNNSPLHF.